This TCR beta chain was retrieved from a study of CD8 T cells in Susac syndrome. RNA amounts of about 0.5 to 1 ug underwent reverse transcription with random hexamers. An immunoSEQ multiplex PCR amplified TCR beta CDR3 over 54 Vbeta and 13 Jbeta. TCRdb ran MiXCR on the immunoSEQ multiplex PCR reads and lists one entry per CDR3 protein. The sample gives fewer than 250,000 distinct CDR3 sequences, more than 85% of which show up once; about 0.15% is in the top ten. The study's findings and limits: Regarding the TCR sequencing and HLA analysis, the study admitted that a relatively small number of individuals were involved.

Negative isolation was used for CD8+ and CD4+ T cells, and FACS enrichment was applied to TEMRA cells. In germline, CDR1 is SGHTA, CDR2 FQGNSA. The CDR3 length is 15 residues. With 1 base clipped from V and 5 bases from J, the junction kept 7 bases outside the gene matches. To note about this clonotype: Its antigen is not known.

Input material: CD8+ T cells from PBMCs. This sequence was found in a human donor with multiple sclerosis. This chain uses TRBV7-2 with TRBJ2-7; TRBD2 matches 8 bases. The CDR3 nucleotides read TGTGCCAGCAGCTTAGAAGCGGGAGTGGTAAACGAGCAGTACTTC. Translation gives CASSLEAGVVNEQYF.